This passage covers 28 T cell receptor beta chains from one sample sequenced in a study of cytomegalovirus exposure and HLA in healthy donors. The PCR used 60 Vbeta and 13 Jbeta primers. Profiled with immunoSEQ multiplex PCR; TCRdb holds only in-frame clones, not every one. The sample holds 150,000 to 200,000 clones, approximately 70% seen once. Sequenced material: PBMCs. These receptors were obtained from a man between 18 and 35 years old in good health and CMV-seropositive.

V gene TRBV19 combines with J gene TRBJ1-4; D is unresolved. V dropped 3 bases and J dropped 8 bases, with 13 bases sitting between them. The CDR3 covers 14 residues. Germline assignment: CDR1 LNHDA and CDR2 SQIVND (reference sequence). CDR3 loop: CASSMLRPGEKLFF. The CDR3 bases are TGTGCCAGTAGTATGTTGCGTCCCGGGGAAAAACTGTTTTTT.

Here the CDR3 reads CASSARPENEQFF. The CDR3 nucleotides are TGTGCCAGCAGTGCCCGGCCGGAGAATGAGCAGTTCTTC. J is TRBJ2-1 and V is TRBV25-1; D unresolved. The CDR3 loop spans 13 amino acids. Germline V gene data show CDR1 as MGHDK and CDR2 as SYGVNS. V was trimmed by 4 bases and J by 7 bases, leaving 11 bases between them.

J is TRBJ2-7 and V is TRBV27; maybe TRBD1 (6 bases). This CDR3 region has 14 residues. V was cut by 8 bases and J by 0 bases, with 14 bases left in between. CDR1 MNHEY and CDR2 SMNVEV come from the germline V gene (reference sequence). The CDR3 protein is CASGRGFASYEQYV. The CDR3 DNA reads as TGTGCCAGCGGAAGGGGGTTTGCCTCCTACGAGCAGTACGTC.

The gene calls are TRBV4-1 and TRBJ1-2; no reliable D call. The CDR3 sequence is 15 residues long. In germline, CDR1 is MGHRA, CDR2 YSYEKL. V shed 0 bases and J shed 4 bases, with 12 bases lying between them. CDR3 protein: CASSQDHQASYGYTF. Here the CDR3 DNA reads TGCGCCAGCAGCCAAGATCACCAGGCGAGCTATGGCTACACCTTC.

The CDR3: CASSYPGGNQPQHF. The CDR3 DNA is TGTGCCAGCAGTTACCCAGGCGGGAATCAGCCCCAGCATTTT. The chain has TRBV6-6 and TRBJ1-5; D remains unclear. The CDR3 is 14 residues long. From germline, CDR1 is MNHNY and CDR2 SVGAGI (reference sequence). V was pared by 2 bases and J by 4 bases, with 9 bases between.

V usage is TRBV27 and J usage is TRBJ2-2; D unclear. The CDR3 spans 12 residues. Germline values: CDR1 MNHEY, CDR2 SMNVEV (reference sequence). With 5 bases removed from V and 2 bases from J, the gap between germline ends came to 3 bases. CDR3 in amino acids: CASSLNTGELFF. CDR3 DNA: TGTGCCAGCAGTCTCAACACCGGGGAGCTGTTTTTT.

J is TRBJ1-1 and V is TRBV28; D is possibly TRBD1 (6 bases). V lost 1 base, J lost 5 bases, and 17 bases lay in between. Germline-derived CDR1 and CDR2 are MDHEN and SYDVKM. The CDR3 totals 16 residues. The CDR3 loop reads CASSLSPTGRETEAFF. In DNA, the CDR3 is TGTGCCAGCAGTTTATCCCCCACAGGGAGGGAAACTGAAGCTTTCTTT.

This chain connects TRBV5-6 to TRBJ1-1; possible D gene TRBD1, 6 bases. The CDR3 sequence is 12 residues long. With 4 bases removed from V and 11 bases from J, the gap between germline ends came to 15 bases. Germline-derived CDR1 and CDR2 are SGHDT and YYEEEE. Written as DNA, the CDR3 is TGTGCCAGCAGCGGAGTTACAGGGTACGCTTTCTTT. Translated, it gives CASSGVTGYAFF. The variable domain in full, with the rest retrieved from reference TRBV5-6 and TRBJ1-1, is DAGVTQSPTHLIKTRGQQVTLRCSPKSGHDTVSWYQQALGQGPQFIFQYYEEEERQRGNFPDRFSGHQFPNYSSELNVNALLLGDSALYLCASSGVTGYAFFGQGTRLTVV.

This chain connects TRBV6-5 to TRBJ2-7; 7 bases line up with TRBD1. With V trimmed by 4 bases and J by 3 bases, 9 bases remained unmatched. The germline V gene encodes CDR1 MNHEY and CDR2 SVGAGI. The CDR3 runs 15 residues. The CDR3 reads CASSSHRGENYEQYV. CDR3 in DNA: TGTGCCAGCAGTTCCCACAGGGGAGAAAACTACGAGCAGTACGTC.

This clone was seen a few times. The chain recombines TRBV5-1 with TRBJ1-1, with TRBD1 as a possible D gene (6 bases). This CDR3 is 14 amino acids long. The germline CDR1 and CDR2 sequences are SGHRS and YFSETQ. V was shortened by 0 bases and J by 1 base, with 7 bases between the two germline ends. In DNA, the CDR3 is TGCGCCAGCAGCTTGGACAGGGCGAACACTGAAGCTTTCTTT. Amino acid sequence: CASSLDRANTEAFF.

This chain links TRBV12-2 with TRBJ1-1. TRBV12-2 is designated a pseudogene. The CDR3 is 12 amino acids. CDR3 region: CASRLLGSEAFF. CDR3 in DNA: TGTGCAAGTCGCTTACTAGGCTCTGAAGCTTTCTTT.

The CDR3 protein is CASSLANRPNTGELFF. CDR3 coding DNA: TGCGCCAGCAGCTTGGCCAACAGGCCCAACACCGGGGAGCTGTTTTTT. The chain combines TRBV5-1 with TRBJ2-2; tentative D call: TRBD1 (5 bases). V was clipped by 0 bases and J by 2 bases, with 11 bases between them. This CDR3 comprises 16 residues. Germline values: CDR1 SGHRS, CDR2 YFSETQ.

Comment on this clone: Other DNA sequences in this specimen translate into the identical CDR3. Written as DNA, the CDR3 is TGCAGCGTTGAAGTGGAGGGGTACGAGACCCAGTACTTC. Translated: CSVEVEGYETQYF. The chain has TRBV29-1 and TRBJ2-5; the D gene is possibly TRBD2 (6 bases). Germline V gene data show CDR1 as SQVTM and CDR2 as ANQGSEA. The CDR3 contains 13 residues. Trimming left V 1 base short and J 5 bases short, with 11 bases between.

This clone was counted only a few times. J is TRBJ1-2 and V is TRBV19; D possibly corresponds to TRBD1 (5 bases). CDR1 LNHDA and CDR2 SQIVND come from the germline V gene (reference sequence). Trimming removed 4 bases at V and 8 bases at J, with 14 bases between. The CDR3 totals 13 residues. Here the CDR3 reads CASSTTGVWGYTF. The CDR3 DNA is TGTGCCAGTAGTACCACAGGCGTTTGGGGCTACACCTTC.

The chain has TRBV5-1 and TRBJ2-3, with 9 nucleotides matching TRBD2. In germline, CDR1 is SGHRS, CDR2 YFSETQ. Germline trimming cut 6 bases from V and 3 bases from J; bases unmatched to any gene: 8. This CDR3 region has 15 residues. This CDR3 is CASKPSGAGTDTQYF. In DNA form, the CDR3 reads TGCGCCAGCAAACCTAGCGGGGCGGGGACAGATACGCAGTATTTT.

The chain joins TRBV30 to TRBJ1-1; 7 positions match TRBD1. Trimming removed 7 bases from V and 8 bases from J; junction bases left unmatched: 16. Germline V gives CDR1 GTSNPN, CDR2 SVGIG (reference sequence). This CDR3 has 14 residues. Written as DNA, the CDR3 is TGTGCCTCAAGGGCCGGGACAGCCGCCGCCGAAGCTTTCTTT. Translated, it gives CASRAGTAAAEAFF.

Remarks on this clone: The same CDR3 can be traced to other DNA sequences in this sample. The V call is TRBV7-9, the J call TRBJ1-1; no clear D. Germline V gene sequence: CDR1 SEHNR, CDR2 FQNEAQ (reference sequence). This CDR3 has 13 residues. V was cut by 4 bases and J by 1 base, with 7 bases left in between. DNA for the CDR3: TGTGCCAGCAGCTCGAACAGGAACACTGAAGCTTTCTTT. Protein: CASSSNRNTEAFF.

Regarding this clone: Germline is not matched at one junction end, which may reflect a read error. The CDR3: CASSSGRREREGMDEQFF. In nucleotides, the CDR3 is TGTGCTAGCAGCTCAGGAAGAAGGGAGCGGGAGGGTATGGATGAGCAGTTCTTC. J is TRBJ2-1 and V is TRBV7-7; 10 nucleotides match TRBD2. The CDR3 is 18 residues long. CDR1 is SSHAT, CDR2 FNYEAQ, per germline (reference sequence).

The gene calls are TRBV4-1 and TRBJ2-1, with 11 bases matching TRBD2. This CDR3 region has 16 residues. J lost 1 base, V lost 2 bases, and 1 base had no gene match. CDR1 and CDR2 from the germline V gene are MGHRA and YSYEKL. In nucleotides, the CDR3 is TGCGCCAGCAGCCAACCTAGCGGGAGGTCCTACAATGAGCAGTTCTTC. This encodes CASSQPSGRSYNEQFF.

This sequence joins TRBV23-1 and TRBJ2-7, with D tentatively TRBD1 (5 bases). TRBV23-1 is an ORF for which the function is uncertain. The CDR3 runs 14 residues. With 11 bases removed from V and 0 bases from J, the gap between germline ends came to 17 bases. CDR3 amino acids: CAGAHRFFSYEQYV. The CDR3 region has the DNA TGCGCCGGCGCGCACAGGTTTTTCTCCTACGAGCAGTACGTC.

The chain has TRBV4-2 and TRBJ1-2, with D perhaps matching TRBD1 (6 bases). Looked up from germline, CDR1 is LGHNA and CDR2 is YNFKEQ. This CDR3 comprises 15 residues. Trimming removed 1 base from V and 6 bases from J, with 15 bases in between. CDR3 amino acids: CASSQGVLQGDGYTF. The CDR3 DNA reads TGTGCCAGCAGCCAAGGGGTTTTACAGGGCGATGGCTACACCTTC.

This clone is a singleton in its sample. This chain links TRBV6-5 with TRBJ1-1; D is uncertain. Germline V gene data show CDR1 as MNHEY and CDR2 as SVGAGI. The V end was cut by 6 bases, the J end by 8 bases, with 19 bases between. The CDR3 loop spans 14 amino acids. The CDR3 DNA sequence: TGTGCCAGCAGCGCCGGCGTGAGCGATGCGGAAGCTTTCTTT. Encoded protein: CASSAGVSDAEAFF.

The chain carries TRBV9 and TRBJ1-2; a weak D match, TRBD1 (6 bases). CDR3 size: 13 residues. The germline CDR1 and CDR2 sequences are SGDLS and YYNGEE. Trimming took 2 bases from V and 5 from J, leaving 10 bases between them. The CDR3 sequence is CASSVGQTYGYTF. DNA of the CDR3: TGTGCCAGCAGCGTCGGACAGACTTATGGCTACACCTTC.

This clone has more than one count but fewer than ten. DNA of the CDR3: TGTGCCAGTAGTAAAGGCAGGAACTATGGCTACACCTTC. Translating it yields CASSKGRNYGYTF. The rearrangement links TRBV19 to TRBJ1-2; the D is unclear. CDR3 length: 13 amino acids. V gave up 4 bases and J gave up 2 bases, with 8 bases separating them. Per germline, CDR1 LNHDA and CDR2 SQIVND (reference sequence).

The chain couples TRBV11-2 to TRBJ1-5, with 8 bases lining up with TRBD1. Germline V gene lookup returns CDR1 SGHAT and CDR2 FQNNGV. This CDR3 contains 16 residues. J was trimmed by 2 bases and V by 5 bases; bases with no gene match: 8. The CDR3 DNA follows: TGTGCCAGCAGCACCCGGGACAGGAAGGGCAATCAGCCCCAGCATTTT. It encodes CASSTRDRKGNQPQHF.

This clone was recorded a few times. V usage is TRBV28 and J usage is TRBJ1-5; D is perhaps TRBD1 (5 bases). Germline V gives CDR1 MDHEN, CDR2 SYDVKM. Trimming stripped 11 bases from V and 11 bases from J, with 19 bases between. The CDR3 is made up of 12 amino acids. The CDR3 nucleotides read TGTGCCGGGGGAGGGCCCGGGGGGACCCAGCATTTT. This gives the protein CAGGGPGGTQHF.

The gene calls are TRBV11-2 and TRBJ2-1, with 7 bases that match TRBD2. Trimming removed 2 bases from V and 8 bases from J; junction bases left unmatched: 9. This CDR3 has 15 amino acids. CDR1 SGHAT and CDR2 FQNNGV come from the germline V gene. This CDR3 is CASSLRGSLGDEQFF. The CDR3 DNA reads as TGTGCCAGCAGCTTACGCGGGAGTTTGGGCGATGAGCAGTTCTTC.

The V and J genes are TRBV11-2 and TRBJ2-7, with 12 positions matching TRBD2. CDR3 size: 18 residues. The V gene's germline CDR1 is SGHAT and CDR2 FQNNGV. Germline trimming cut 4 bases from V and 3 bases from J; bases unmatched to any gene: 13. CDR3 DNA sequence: TGTGCCAGCAGCTCTATAGCCCCGACTAGCGGGAGAGGCTACGAGCAGTACGTC. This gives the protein CASSSIAPTSGRGYEQYV.